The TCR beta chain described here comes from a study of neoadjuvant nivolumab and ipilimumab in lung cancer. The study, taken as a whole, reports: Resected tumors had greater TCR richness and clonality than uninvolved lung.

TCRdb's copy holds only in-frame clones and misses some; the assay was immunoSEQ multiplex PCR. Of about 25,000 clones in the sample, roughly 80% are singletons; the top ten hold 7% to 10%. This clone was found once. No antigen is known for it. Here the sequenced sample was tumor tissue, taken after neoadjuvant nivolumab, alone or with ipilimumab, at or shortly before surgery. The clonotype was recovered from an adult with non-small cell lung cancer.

DNA of the CDR3: TGTGCCAGCAGCTCCCCGACAGGGGATGGCTACACCTTC. It encodes CASSSPTGDGYTF. The chain recombines TRBV7-3 with TRBJ1-2; 8 nucleotides agree with TRBD1. This CDR3 is built from 13 residues. CDR1 SGHTA and CDR2 FQGTGA come from the germline V gene. J gave up 6 bases and V 4 bases, and 4 bases lay outside the gene matches. The variable domain in full, with the rest retrieved from reference TRBV7-3 and TRBJ1-2, is GAGVSQTPSNKVTEKGKYVELRCDPISGHTALYWYRQSLGQGPEFLIYFQGTGAADDSGLPNDRFFAVRPEGSVSTLKIQRTERGDSAVYLCASSSPTGDGYTFGSGTRLTVV.